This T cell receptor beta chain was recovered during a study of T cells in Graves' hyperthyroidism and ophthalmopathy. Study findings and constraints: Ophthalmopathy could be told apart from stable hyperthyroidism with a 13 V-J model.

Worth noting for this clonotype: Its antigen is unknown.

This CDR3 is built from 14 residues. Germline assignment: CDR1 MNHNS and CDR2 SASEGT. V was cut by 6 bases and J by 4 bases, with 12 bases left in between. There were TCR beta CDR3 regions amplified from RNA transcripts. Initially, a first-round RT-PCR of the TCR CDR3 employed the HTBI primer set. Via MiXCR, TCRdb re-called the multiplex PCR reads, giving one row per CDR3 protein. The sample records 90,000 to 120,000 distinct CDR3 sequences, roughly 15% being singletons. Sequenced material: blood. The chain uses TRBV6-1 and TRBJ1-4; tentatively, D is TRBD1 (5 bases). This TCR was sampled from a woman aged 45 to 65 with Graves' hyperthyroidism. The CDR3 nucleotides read TGTGCCAGCAGACGAGGGGTGGGTAATGAAAAACTGTTTTTT. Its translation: CASRRGVGNEKLFF.